This T cell receptor (beta chain) was observed in a study of blood T cell repertoires in COVID-19 (TCRdb year 2020). At the level of the whole study: The collaborator samples originated in the United States, Italy and Spain and spanned the acute and convalescent phases of COVID-19. The material from the prospective study consisted of cDNA or gDNA derived from T cells, B-cell-depleted T cells, or PBMCs. Subjects who had been exposed to COVID-19, were actively infected with it, or had recovered from it provided the deeply sampled blood TCRbeta repertoires that made up the dataset. A freely available public database, intended as a resource for researchers studying the immune response to SARS-CoV-2, is where the repertoires were released. The samples were drawn from the first 160 participants of the ongoing ImmuneRACE study and from 1,254 subjects provided by 6 global collaborators. Nearly every sample came with metadata listing a de-identified subject ID, COVID-19 status, age in years and sex. HLA class I and class II types, where available, came from metadata supplied by the sample provider rather than from assay-based typing. What the research found in general, with its limitations: Clinical and demographic metadata were provided uncurated, with the amount varying by source and participant.

TCRbeta CDR3 regions were amplified from genomic DNA using the immunoSEQ Assay, a bias-controlled multiplex PCR. Per the original workflow: The number of nucleated cells in each sample was estimated from the amplification of reference gene primers within the assay. To quantify the absolute abundance of each unique TCRbeta CDR3 rearrangement, sequence reads were collapsed and filtered. For each sample, productive Simpson clonality was calculated as the square root of Simpson's diversity index across productive rearrangements. Imported from immuneACCESS, the table was reduced by TCRdb to in-frame sequences with V and J called. These copies leave out some clones; in studies compared against another copy, an unresolved V gene accounts for under half, and the cause of the remainder is not known. V and J calls and clone size are copied from that table; D and trimming were computed from the DNA. The sample table contains 60,000 to 75,000 clones; only one count was recorded for under 80% of them. The ten largest clones take up 51% of the sample.

From cysteine to phenylalanine, the CDR3 is 16 amino acids long. CDR3 DNA is the only sequence kept; it has 48 bases, read in frame from the first base. From the germline V gene (reference sequence), CDR1 is GTSNPN and CDR2 is SVGIG. Germline trimming amounts to 3 bases on V and 3 bases on J, with 11 as the count of junction bases outside the gene matches. Enrolling through a virtual design, the prospective study's participants ranged in age from roughly 18 to 89 years and lived across approximately 25 United States geographic areas. In the prospective study, cohorts were assigned on the basis of participant-reported clinical history obtained from a screening survey and a study questionnaire. Exposed participants had been in contact, within 2 weeks of entering the study, with a person who had a PCR-confirmed or clinician-diagnosed case of COVID-19. Mobile phlebotomists in the prospective study collected whole blood, serum and a nasopharyngeal or oropharyngeal swab from every participant. Over an approximately 2-month period, participants in the prospective study had the option of providing additional blood draws and questionnaires. Prospective study blood samples were shipped either frozen or at room temperature before DNA extraction.

As to this clone: This receptor's antigen is unknown. No base-level quality is on record; no much larger clone is a single base apart.

The rearrangement joined TRBV30 to TRBJ1-5, and TRBD1 matches 7 of the central bases. The clonotype comes from a woman aged 55-75 years who had been exposed to COVID-19. The source material was PBMCs or T cells enriched from blood (not recorded which). The CDR3 is CAWSDLSGGHNQPQHF. The sequence in DNA is TGTGCCTGGAGCGACCTCTCAGGGGGTCACAATCAGCCCCAGCATTTT.